Included here is one TCR beta chain sequence, with context. Produced via immunoSEQ multiplex PCR; TCRdb's table is partial and in-frame only. This table has about 1.5 million clones, roughly 95% appearing once. V lost 4 bases to trimming and J lost 5 bases, with 26 bases between them. Germline CDR1 reads MDHEN; CDR2 reads SYDVKM. The CDR3 is 18 residues long. This entry comes from a study of shared clonotypes between healthy human individuals. The chain has TRBV28 and TRBJ1-1; D ambiguous. The receptor comes from a man aged 30 to 39 in good health. Sequenced input: naive CD4+ T cells sorted from blood. As to subset: CD45RA+ positively selected. CDR3 DNA sequence: TGTGCCAGCAGTTCCCTTAGATTTTTCGGGTTTTGGCCAACTGAAGCTTTCTTT. This gives the protein CASSSLRFFGFWPTEAFF.